The 15 T cell receptor beta chains below all came from one sample that was sequenced in a study of OX40 agonist ivuxolimab in advanced cancers. This table comes from immunoSEQ multiplex PCR, and its TCRdb copy is limited to in-frame clones, with some not included. Here the sample spans 70,000 to 95,000 clones, more than 70% being singletons. The sample here was CD4+ or CD8+ T cells sorted from blood, taken in a trial of the OX40 agonist ivuxolimab. These TCRs come from an adult with an advanced solid tumor such as melanoma, head and neck, liver or kidney cancer.

The chain joins TRBV13 to TRBJ2-5; D is ambiguous. The V gene lost 2 bases and the J gene lost 1 base, with 5 bases spanning the gap. Germline V gives CDR1 PRHDT, CDR2 FYEKMQ (reference sequence). The CDR3 is 13 amino acids. This CDR3 reads CASSLNRQETQYF. In DNA form, the CDR3 reads TGTGCCAGCAGCTTAAACCGCCAAGAGACCCAGTACTTC.

This chain's CDR3 is CAWSQPGENTEAFF. DNA for the CDR3: TGTGCCTGGAGCCAGCCCGGGGAGAACACTGAAGCTTTCTTT. This chain links TRBV30 with TRBJ1-1; D ambiguous. This CDR3 is built from 14 residues. Germline CDR1 and CDR2: GTSNPN and SVGIG (reference sequence). With 3 bases removed from V and 1 base from J, the gap between germline ends came to 12 bases.

This chain links TRBV19 with TRBJ1-5; D may be TRBD1 (5 bases). The CDR3 spans 16 residues. Trimming removed 6 bases at V and 3 bases at J, with 18 bases between. The germline V gene has CDR1 LNHDA and CDR2 SQIVND (reference sequence). CDR3 loop: CASSRSPSGTNQPQHF. CDR3 nucleotide sequence: TGTGCCAGTAGCAGATCCCCCTCCGGGACCAATCAGCCCCAGCATTTT.

This clone was found once. The gene calls are TRBV5-1 and TRBJ1-4; TRBD1 matches 9 bases. Germline V gene lookup returns CDR1 SGHRS and CDR2 YFSETQ. The CDR3 has 17 amino acids. V lost 4 bases, J lost 3 bases, and 10 bases stayed unmatched. CDR3 DNA sequence: TGCGCCAGCAGCCGCTCTCGGGGGACAGGGTCTAATGAAAAACTGTTTTTT. It specifies CASSRSRGTGSNEKLFF. Based on the CDR3 plus reference TRBV5-1 and TRBJ1-4, the full variable domain is KAGVTQTPRYLIKTRGQQVTLSCSPISGHRSVSWYQQTPGQGLQFLFEYFSETQRNKGNFPGRFSGRQFSNSRSEMNVSTLELGDSALYLCASSRSRGTGSNEKLFFGSGTQLSVL.

The chain uses TRBV7-8 and TRBJ1-1; D is ambiguous. The CDR3 loop spans 14 amino acids. Deletions cut 8 bases from V and 2 bases from J, with 15 bases between. Germline V gene sequence: CDR1 SGHVS, CDR2 FQNEAQ. The CDR3 nucleotides read TGTGCCAGCCAACAAACCACGGCAAACACTGAAGCTTTCTTT. It translates to CASQQTTANTEAFF. The entire variable domain, with the rest obtained from reference TRBV7-8 and TRBJ1-1, is as follows: GAGVSQSPRYKVAKRGQDVALRCDPISGHVSLFWYQQALGQGPEFLTYFQNEAQLDKSGLPSDRFFAERPEGSVSTLKIQRTQQEDSAVYLCASQQTTANTEAFFGQGTRLTVV.

The genes are TRBV5-1 and TRBJ2-1; D is unresolved. CDR3 length: 16 residues. Germline CDR1 is SGHRS and CDR2 is YFSETQ. The V and J ends lost 0 bases and 0 bases respectively, with 10 bases between them. Here the CDR3 reads CASSLEGPRSYNEQFF. As DNA, the CDR3 is TGCGCCAGCAGCTTGGAAGGGCCCCGCTCCTACAATGAGCAGTTCTTC.

This sequence joins TRBV12-5 and TRBJ1-4, with D perhaps TRBD1 (5 bases). The length of the CDR3 is 15 residues. Trimming took off 5 bases at V and 6 bases at J, with 16 bases between the two ends. From germline, CDR1 is LGHNT and CDR2 FRNRAP. The CDR3 sequence is CASGTSQGSDEKLFF. The CDR3 region has the DNA TGTGCTAGTGGTACCAGCCAGGGATCGGATGAAAAACTGTTTTTT.

V is TRBV10-3 and J is TRBJ2-2; tentatively, D is TRBD2 (5 bases). This CDR3 has 13 residues. CDR1 is ENHRY and CDR2 is SYGVKD in the germline V gene. V gave up 11 bases and J gave up 3 bases, with 13 bases separating them. The CDR3 reads CASRAGDTGELFF. The CDR3 coding sequence is TGTGCCTCGAGAGCCGGGGACACCGGGGAGCTGTTTTTT.

This rearrangement joins TRBV27 to TRBJ1-1; the D gene is possibly TRBD1 (6 bases). The CDR3 loop spans 16 amino acids. Germline lookup yields CDR1 MNHEY and CDR2 SMNVEV (reference sequence). With 3 bases removed from V and 1 base from J, the gap between germline ends came to 15 bases. CDR3 sequence (DNA): TGTGCCAGCAGTTTGTCAGGGACAATCCAGAACACTGAAGCTTTCTTT. It codes for CASSLSGTIQNTEAFF.

V gene TRBV4-3 combines with J gene TRBJ2-3, with 9 bases aligning to TRBD2. Germline trimming cut 3 bases from V and 4 bases from J; bases unmatched to any gene: 5. CDR1 and CDR2 from the germline V gene are LGHNA and YSLEER. This CDR3 has 15 residues. The CDR3 loop is CASSHFSGSADTQYF. CDR3 nucleotides: TGCGCCAGCAGCCATTTTAGCGGGAGCGCAGATACGCAGTATTTT.

This chain joins TRBV5-1 and TRBJ2-2, with 7 positions matching TRBD2. The germline V gene has CDR1 SGHRS and CDR2 YFSETQ. V lost 3 bases, J lost 8 bases, and 19 bases stayed unmatched. The CDR3 is made up of 18 amino acids. The CDR3 DNA sequence: TGCGCCAGCAGCTCGGCCGCGTCTGGCGGGAGAGTAGTGGGGGAGCTGTTTTTT. It is translated as CASSSAASGGRVVGELFF.

This chain uses TRBV7-3 with TRBJ2-1; a possible D gene is TRBD2 (6 bases). The CDR3 spans 15 residues. Germline-derived CDR1 and CDR2 are SGHTA and FQGTGA. Trimming took 5 bases from V and 6 from J, leaving 17 bases between them. The CDR3 bases are TGTGCCAGCAGCCCGTCCTTGGGGGGATTCAATGAGCAGTTCTTC. The encoded protein is CASSPSLGGFNEQFF.

V is TRBV2 and J is TRBJ1-5; weak D call: TRBD1 (6 bases). CDR1 and CDR2 (germline): SNHLY, FYNNEI. There are 15 residues in the CDR3. V gave up 1 base and J gave up 6 bases, with 13 bases separating them. CDR3 region: CASSEERGVAQPQHF. The DNA for the CDR3 is TGTGCCAGCAGTGAAGAGAGGGGGGTAGCTCAGCCCCAGCATTTT.

The chain carries TRBV5-1 and TRBJ1-4; 8 bases match TRBD1. J was trimmed by 4 bases and V by 7 bases; bases with no gene match: 3. The CDR3 spans 13 residues. The germline V gene has CDR1 SGHRS and CDR2 YFSETQ. CDR3 nucleotides: TGCGCCAGCCGGACAGGGAATAATGAAAAACTGTTTTTT. It is translated as CASRTGNNEKLFF.

The V call is TRBV5-4, the J call TRBJ2-7; D is perhaps TRBD1 or TRBD2 (7 bases each). With 4 bases removed from V and 2 bases from J, the gap between germline ends came to 19 bases. The CDR3 sequence is 16 residues long. In germline, CDR1 is SGHNT, CDR2 YYREEE (reference sequence). In nucleotides, the CDR3 is TGTGCCAGCAGCAAAAAGGGGGCTAGCGGAACCTACGAGCAGTACTTC. Translating it yields CASSKKGASGTYEQYF.